This TCR beta chain was sequenced in a study of T cells in localized non-small cell lung cancer. General study findings and limits: Analysis by sequencing included only one tumor region, so heterogeneity remains possible.

Trimming took 4 bases from V and 1 from J, leaving 19 bases between them. Per germline, CDR1 SGHVS and CDR2 FNYEAQ. This CDR3 is 17 amino acids long. As to this clone: Antigen unknown.

Libraries were prepared by immunoSEQ multiplex PCR; TCRdb keeps only in-frame clonotypes and omits some of them. The top ten clones hold over 4% of a sample with roughly 89,000 clones, approximately 91% of them seen once. This TCR was recovered from a woman aged 40-69 years with stage II squamous cell lung carcinoma. Sequenced material: PBMCs, taken before any cancer treatment. The genes are TRBV7-6 and TRBJ1-1, with D tentatively TRBD1 (5 bases). The CDR3 is CASSSPAGSRRNTEAFF. In DNA form, the CDR3 reads TGTGCCAGCAGCTCCCCGGCAGGGTCCAGAAGGAACACTGAAGCTTTCTTT.